This TCR beta chain was obtained from a study of vaccination effects on CD4 cells after COVID-19. Before any sequencing was done, the ViraFEST assay used viral peptide pools to expand antigen-specific CD4+ T cells. CD4+ T cell isolation took place after approximately 11 days of culture. PCR showed that the person got SARS-CoV-2 infection at some point between March and December 2020. Two doses of BNT162b2 or mRNA-1273 vaccine were administered to participants. The protocol was immunoSEQ multiplex PCR, while the TCRdb copy is restricted to in-frame clones and leaves out a portion. Here the sample spans some 15,000 clones, around 75% being singletons. Trimming removed 7 bases at V and 8 bases at J, with 18 bases between. The CDR3 totals 14 residues. Germline-derived CDR1 and CDR2 are SGHNT and YYREEE (reference sequence). On this clone itself: Its target is not known.

The sequence derives from a human donor who had a prior SARS-CoV-2 infection. V is TRBV5-4 and J is TRBJ1-4, with D possibly TRBD1 on 6 matching bases. The input for sequencing was CD4+ T cells from PBMCs cultured with HCoV-NL63 spike peptides, taken after COVID-19 vaccination. CDR3 sequence reads: CASHLQGRTEKLFF. The CDR3 nucleotides read TGTGCCAGCCATCTGCAGGGGCGAACAGAAAAACTGTTTTTT.